This T cell receptor (beta chain) was sequenced during a study of T cells in Graves' hyperthyroidism and ophthalmopathy. Whole-study context: Specimen type is peripheral blood, collected at initial diagnosis prior to any treatment.

Template material for amplifying TCR beta CDR3 regions consisted of RNA transcripts. Carried out on the TCR CDR3, a first-round RT-PCR used the HTBI primer set. One entry per CDR3 protein, called by TCRdb with MiXCR from the multiplex PCR reads. The sample includes about 640,000 distinct CDR3 sequences, approximately 14% of them seen just once. V was pared by 4 bases and J by 0 bases, with 15 bases between. Germline CDR1 reads SGDLS; CDR2 reads YYNGEE. The CDR3 is 16 amino acids. Subjects with ophthalmopathy showed a Clinical Activity Score no lower than 3, a NOSPECS grade no lower than 4, and a duration shorter than 3 months. In making diagnoses, clinical symptoms, serum thyroxine and TRAb, thyroid ultrasound and orbital computed tomography were all used. The PBMCs were sourced from fresh peripheral blood (about 9.6 ml).

Specimen: blood. This receptor was obtained from a woman in her forties or fifties with Graves' ophthalmopathy. The rearrangement links TRBV9 to TRBJ2-3; possible D gene TRBD1, 5 bases. CDR3 nucleotides: TGTGCCAGCAGCTCAAGACCGACAGCTAGCACAGATACGCAGTATTTT. Its translation: CASSSRPTASTDTQYF.